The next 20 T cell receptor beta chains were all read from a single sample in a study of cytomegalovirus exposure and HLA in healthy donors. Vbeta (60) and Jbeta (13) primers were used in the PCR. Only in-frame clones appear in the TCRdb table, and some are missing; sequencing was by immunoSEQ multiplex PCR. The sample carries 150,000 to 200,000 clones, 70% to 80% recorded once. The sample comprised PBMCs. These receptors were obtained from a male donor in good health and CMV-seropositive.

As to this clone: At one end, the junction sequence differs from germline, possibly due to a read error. The CDR3 region is CSSSLGQINYGYTF. In DNA, the CDR3 is TGTTCCAGCAGCTTAGGGCAGATTAACTATGGCTACACCTTC. J is TRBJ1-2 and V is TRBV7-9; D unclear. The CDR3 is 14 amino acids. In germline, CDR1 is SEHNR, CDR2 FQNEAQ (reference sequence).

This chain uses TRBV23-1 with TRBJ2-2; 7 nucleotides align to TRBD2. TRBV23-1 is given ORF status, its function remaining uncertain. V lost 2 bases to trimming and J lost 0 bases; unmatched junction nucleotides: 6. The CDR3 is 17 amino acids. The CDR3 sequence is CASSQRGGDANTGELFF. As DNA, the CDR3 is TGCGCCAGCAGTCAACGCGGGGGAGACGCGAACACCGGGGAGCTGTTTTTT.

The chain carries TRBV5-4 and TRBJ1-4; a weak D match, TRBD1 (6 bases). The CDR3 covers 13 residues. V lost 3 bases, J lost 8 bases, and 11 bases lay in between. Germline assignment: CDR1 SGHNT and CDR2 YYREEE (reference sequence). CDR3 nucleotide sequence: TGTGCCAGCAGCTCCATTGGGGGCGAAAAACTGTTTTTT. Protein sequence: CASSSIGGEKLFF.

Here the CDR3 reads CASSPPGGARNTEAFF. For the CDR3, the DNA is TGTGCCAGCTCACCGCCTGGGGGGGCCCGGAACACTGAAGCTTTCTTT. This rearrangement joins TRBV18 to TRBJ1-1, with TRBD1 as a possible D gene (6 bases). CDR3 size: 16 residues. Germline V CDR1 and CDR2: KGHSH, LQKENI. Trimming removed 3 bases from V and 1 base from J, with 15 bases in between.

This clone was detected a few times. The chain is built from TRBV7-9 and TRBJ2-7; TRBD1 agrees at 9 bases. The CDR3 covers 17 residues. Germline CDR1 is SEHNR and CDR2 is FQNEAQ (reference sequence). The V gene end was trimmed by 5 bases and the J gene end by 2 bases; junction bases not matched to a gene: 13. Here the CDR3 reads CASSLHPGQGLTYEQYF. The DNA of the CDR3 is TGTGCCAGCAGCCTTCACCCCGGACAGGGGCTAACCTACGAGCAGTACTTC.

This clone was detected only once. The CDR3 nucleotides are TGTGCCAGCAGCGCTCCGGGACAGGGTATCGGAAACACCATATATTTT. Its protein product is CASSAPGQGIGNTIYF. The chain has TRBV9 and TRBJ1-3; 9 bases align to TRBD1. This CDR3 region has 16 residues. V lost 3 bases, J lost 4 bases, and 8 bases stayed unmatched. Per the germline V gene, CDR1 is SGDLS and CDR2 is YYNGEE.

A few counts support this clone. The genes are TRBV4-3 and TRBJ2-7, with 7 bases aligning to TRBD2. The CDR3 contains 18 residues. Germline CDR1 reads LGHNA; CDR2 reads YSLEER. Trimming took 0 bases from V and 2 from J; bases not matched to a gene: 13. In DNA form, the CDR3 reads TGCGCCAGCAGCCAAGAGCCTGCCGGGACTATTTCGACCTACGAGCAGTACTTC. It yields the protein CASSQEPAGTISTYEQYF.

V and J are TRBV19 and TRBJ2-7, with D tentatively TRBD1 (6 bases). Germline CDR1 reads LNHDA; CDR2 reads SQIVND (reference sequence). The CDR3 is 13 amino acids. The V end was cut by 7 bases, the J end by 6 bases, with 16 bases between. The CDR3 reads CASITGWPSEQYF. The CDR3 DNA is TGTGCCAGTATCACAGGGTGGCCGAGCGAGCAGTACTTC.

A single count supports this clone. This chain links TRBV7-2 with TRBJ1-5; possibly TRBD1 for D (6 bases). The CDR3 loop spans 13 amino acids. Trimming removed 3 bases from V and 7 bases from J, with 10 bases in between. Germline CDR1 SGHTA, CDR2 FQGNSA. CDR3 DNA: TGTGCCAGCAGCTTGAGGGGGAACCAGCCCCAGCATTTT. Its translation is CASSLRGNQPQHF.

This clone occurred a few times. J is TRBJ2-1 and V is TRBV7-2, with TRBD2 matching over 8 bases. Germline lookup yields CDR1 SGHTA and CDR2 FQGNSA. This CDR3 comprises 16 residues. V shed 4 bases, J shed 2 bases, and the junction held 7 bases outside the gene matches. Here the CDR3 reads CASSSRGRQAYNEQFF. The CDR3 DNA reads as TGTGCCAGCAGCTCACGCGGGAGGCAAGCCTACAATGAGCAGTTCTTC.

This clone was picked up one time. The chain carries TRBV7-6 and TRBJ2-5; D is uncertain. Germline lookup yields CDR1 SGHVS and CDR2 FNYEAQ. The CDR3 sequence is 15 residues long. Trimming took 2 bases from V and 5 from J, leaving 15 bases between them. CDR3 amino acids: CASSLFNLIGETQYF. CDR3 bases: TGTGCCAGCAGCTTATTCAACTTAATCGGGGAGACCCAGTACTTC.

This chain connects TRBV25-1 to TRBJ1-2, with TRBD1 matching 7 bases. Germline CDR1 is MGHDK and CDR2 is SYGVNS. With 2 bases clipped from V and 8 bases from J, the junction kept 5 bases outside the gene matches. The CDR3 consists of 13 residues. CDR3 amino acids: CASSENTGDGYTF. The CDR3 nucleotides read TGTGCCAGCAGTGAAAACACAGGGGACGGCTACACCTTC.

The CDR3 DNA follows: TGCGCCAGCAGCCCTACTCGGACAGCCCAAGAGACCCAGTACTTC. It is translated as CASSPTRTAQETQYF. V and J are TRBV5-1 and TRBJ2-5; possibly TRBD1 for D (6 bases). V was clipped by 4 bases and J by 1 base, with 14 bases between them. Germline values: CDR1 SGHRS, CDR2 YFSETQ. This CDR3 is built from 15 residues.

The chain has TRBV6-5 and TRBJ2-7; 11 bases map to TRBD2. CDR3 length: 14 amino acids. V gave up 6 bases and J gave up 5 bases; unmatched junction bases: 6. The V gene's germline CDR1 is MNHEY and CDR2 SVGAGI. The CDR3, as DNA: TGTGCCAGCAGGCTAGCGGGAGGCGGGAACGAGCAGTACTTC. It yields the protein CASRLAGGGNEQYF.

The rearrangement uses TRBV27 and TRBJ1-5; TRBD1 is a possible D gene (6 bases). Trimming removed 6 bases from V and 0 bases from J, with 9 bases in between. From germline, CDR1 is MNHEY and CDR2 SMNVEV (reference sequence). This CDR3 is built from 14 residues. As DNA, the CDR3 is TGTGCCAGCAGCCGGACAGATAGCAATCAGCCCCAGCATTTT. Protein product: CASSRTDSNQPQHF.

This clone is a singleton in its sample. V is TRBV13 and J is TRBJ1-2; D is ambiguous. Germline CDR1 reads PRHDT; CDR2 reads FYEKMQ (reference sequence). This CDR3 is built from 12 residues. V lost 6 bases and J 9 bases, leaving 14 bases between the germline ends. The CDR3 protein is CASSLIGGRYTF. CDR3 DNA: TGTGCCAGCAGTCTCATCGGCGGGCGCTACACCTTC.

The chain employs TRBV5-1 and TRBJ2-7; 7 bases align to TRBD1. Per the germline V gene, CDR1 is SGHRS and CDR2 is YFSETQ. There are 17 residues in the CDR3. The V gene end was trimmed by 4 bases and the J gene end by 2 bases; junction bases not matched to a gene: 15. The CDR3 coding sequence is TGCGCCAGCAGCCTGGTATCCGGGACAGACCTCACCTACGAGCAGTACTTC. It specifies CASSLVSGTDLTYEQYF. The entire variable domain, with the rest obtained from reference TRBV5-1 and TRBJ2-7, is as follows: KAGVTQTPRYLIKTRGQQVTLSCSPISGHRSVSWYQQTPGQGLQFLFEYFSETQRNKGNFPGRFSGRQFSNSRSEMNVSTLELGDSALYLCASSLVSGTDLTYEQYFGPGTRLTVT.

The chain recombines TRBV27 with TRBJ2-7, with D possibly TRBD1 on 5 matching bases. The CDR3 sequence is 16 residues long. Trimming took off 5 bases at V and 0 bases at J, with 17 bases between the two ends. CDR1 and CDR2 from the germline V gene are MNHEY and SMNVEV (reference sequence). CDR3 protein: CASSARRVSSSYEQYF. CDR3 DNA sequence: TGTGCCAGCAGTGCCCGCAGGGTATCTAGCTCCTACGAGCAGTACTTC.

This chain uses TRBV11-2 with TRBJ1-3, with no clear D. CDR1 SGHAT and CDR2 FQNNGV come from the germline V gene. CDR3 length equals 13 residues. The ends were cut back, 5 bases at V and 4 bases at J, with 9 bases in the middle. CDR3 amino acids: CASSLWEGNTIYF. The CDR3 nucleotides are TGTGCCAGCAGCCTGTGGGAGGGAAACACCATATATTTT.

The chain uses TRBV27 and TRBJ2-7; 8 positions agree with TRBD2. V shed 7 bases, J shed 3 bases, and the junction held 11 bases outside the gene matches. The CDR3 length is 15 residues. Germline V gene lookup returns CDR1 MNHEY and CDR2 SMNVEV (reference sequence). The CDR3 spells CASKEGAGAYYEQYF. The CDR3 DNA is TGTGCCAGCAAAGAGGGAGCGGGAGCTTACTACGAGCAGTACTTC.